One sample yielded the 19 T cell receptor beta chains listed below, sequenced in a study of T cells in Graves' hyperthyroidism and ophthalmopathy. TCR beta CDR3 sequences were amplified from RNA transcripts. With the HTBI primer set, the TCR CDR3 went through a first round of RT-PCR. TCRdb redid the calling of the multiplex PCR reads with MiXCR, one entry per CDR3 protein. The sample carries 480,000 or so distinct CDR3 sequences, about 46% recorded once. Sequenced: peripheral blood or thyroid tissue (not recorded which). The receptor set was obtained from an adult woman with Graves' disease, either hyperthyroidism or ophthalmopathy (not recorded which).

There are many counts of this clonotype. This chain uses TRBV5-4 with TRBJ1-1; tentatively, D is TRBD1 (6 bases). V was shortened by 5 bases and J by 3 bases, with 14 bases between the two germline ends. This CDR3 has 14 amino acids. Per germline, CDR1 SGHNT and CDR2 YYREEE (reference sequence). The CDR3: CASRGGTRDTEAFF. CDR3 nucleotide sequence: TGTGCCAGCAGGGGCGGGACACGGGACACTGAAGCTTTCTTT.

The chain employs TRBV2 and TRBJ1-4; 7 bases line up with TRBD1. Unmatched junction bases numbered 6, after V lost 1 base and J lost 10 bases. This CDR3 has 14 residues. The germline V gene encodes CDR1 SNHLY and CDR2 FYNNEI. The CDR3 is CASSEDRGPAKLFF. The CDR3 nucleotides read TGTGCCAGCAGTGAAGACAGGGGTCCTGCAAAACTGTTTTTT.

The V and J genes are TRBV15 and TRBJ1-1; D is ambiguous. Trimming shortened V by 2 bases and J by 1 base, and 5 bases separated the two germline ends. Germline CDR1 is LNHNV and CDR2 is YYDKDF (reference sequence). The CDR3 spans 13 residues. CDR3 sequence: CATSRQANTEAFF. The CDR3 bases are TGTGCCACCAGCAGACAGGCGAACACTGAAGCTTTCTTT.

The CDR3: CASSLRQDDEQYF. The CDR3 coding sequence is TGTGCCAGCAGCTTACGACAGGACGACGAGCAGTACTTC. The chain employs TRBV7-9 and TRBJ2-7, with D perhaps matching TRBD1 (6 bases). From germline, CDR1 is SEHNR and CDR2 FQNEAQ (reference sequence). V shed 2 bases and J shed 5 bases, with 10 bases lying between them. The CDR3 has 13 residues.

In this sample, this clonotype turned up once. The CDR3 end shows no conserved phenylalanine or tryptophan, and so a read error is likely. This chain connects TRBV3-1 to TRBJ2-5; D uncertain. Germline V gives CDR1 LGHDT, CDR2 YNNKEL (reference sequence). The CDR3 loop spans 14 amino acids. Deletions cut 5 bases from V and 0 bases from J, with 10 bases between. The CDR3 DNA follows: TGTGCCAGCAGCTACCTAGTGTACCAAGAGACCCAGTACCTC. It encodes CASSYLVYQETQYL.

The chain is built from TRBV9 and TRBJ2-3; D perhaps matches TRBD1 (6 bases). Trimming stripped 8 bases from V and 0 bases from J, with 13 bases between. Germline lookup yields CDR1 SGDLS and CDR2 YYNGEE. The CDR3 consists of 14 residues. The CDR3 nucleotides are TGTGCCAGTACAGGGATTACTAGCACAGATACGCAGTATTTT. Translation gives CASTGITSTDTQYF.

The sample holds many counts of this clonotype. The rearrangement links TRBV7-9 to TRBJ2-7, with D perhaps TRBD2 (5 bases). Germline assignment: CDR1 SEHNR and CDR2 FQNEAQ (reference sequence). The CDR3 has 14 amino acids. Trimming removed 1 base at V and 2 bases at J, with 9 bases between. This chain's CDR3 is CASSLGSGTYEQYF. The CDR3, as DNA: TGTGCCAGCAGCTTAGGGTCGGGAACCTACGAGCAGTACTTC.

V gene TRBV9 combines with J gene TRBJ2-6; D ambiguous. CDR1 and CDR2 from the germline V gene are SGDLS and YYNGEE. V was shortened by 2 bases and J by 4 bases, with 7 bases between the two germline ends. The CDR3 is made up of 14 amino acids. The CDR3: CASSVPAGANVLTF. In DNA form, the CDR3 reads TGTGCCAGCAGCGTCCCCGCGGGGGCCAACGTCCTGACTTTC. Full variable domain (rest looked up from reference TRBV9 and TRBJ2-6): DSGVTQTPKHLITATGQRVTLRCSPRSGDLSVYWYQQSLDQGLQFLIQYYNGEERAKGNILERFSAQQFPDLHSELNLSSLELGDSALYFCASSVPAGANVLTFGAGSRLTVL.

The V gene is TRBV5-4, the J gene TRBJ2-5; D gene uncertain. This CDR3 contains 15 residues. Deletions cut 7 bases from V and 5 bases from J, with 21 bases between. Germline CDR1 and CDR2: SGHNT and YYREEE (reference sequence). The chain's CDR3 is CASHPRPKGEETQYF. In DNA form, the CDR3 reads TGTGCCAGCCACCCGCGGCCCAAGGGTGAGGAGACCCAGTACTTC.

The table lists this clonotype with a few counts. The chain is built from TRBV20-1 and TRBJ1-6, with unresolved D. The germline CDR1 and CDR2 sequences are DFQATT and SNEGSKA (reference sequence). The V and J ends lost 0 bases and 10 bases respectively, with 7 bases between them. The CDR3 has 12 amino acids. The CDR3 here is CSAREVDSPLHF. CDR3 bases: TGCAGTGCTAGAGAGGTGGACTCACCCCTCCACTTT.

This clonotype was recorded many times. The chain recombines TRBV5-1 with TRBJ2-7; 8 bases are a match to TRBD2. CDR3 length: 15 residues. Per the germline V gene, CDR1 is SGHRS and CDR2 is YFSETQ. The J segment lost 3 bases and the V segment lost 0 bases, leaving 5 bases of the junction unmatched. The CDR3 is CASSLVTAGDYEQYF. CDR3 bases: TGCGCCAGCAGCTTGGTAACAGCGGGAGACTACGAGCAGTACTTC.

The V and J genes are TRBV4-1 and TRBJ2-2, with TRBD1 identical over 8 bases. The CDR3 runs to 17 residues. The V gene's germline CDR1 is MGHRA and CDR2 YSYEKL. The V gene end was trimmed by 0 bases and the J gene end by 5 bases; junction bases not matched to a gene: 8. CDR3 in amino acids: CASSQDWSGGRTGELFF. The CDR3 coding sequence is TGCGCCAGCAGCCAAGATTGGTCAGGGGGCAGAACCGGGGAGCTGTTTTTT.

This chain uses TRBV24-1 with TRBJ1-6, with D possibly TRBD1 on 5 matching bases. Germline-derived CDR1 and CDR2 are KGHDR and SFDVKD. The CDR3 has 14 residues. CDR3: CARGRDGPSSPLHF. DNA for the CDR3: TGTGCTAGAGGAAGGGACGGACCTTCTTCACCCCTCCACTTT.

This chain uses TRBV7-9 with TRBJ2-7; possible D gene TRBD1, 6 bases. Germline loops: CDR1 SEHNR, CDR2 FQNEAQ (reference sequence). The CDR3 has 15 amino acids. V was shortened by 5 bases and J by 6 bases, with 20 bases between the two germline ends. The CDR3 protein is CASSPHEWGRGEQYF. The CDR3 nucleotides are TGTGCCAGCAGCCCCCACGAATGGGGGCGCGGCGAGCAGTACTTC.

In its sample, this clonotype was seen once. The V gene is TRBV15, the J gene TRBJ1-4, with 7 bases matching TRBD1. Trimming took 1 base from V and 8 from J; bases not matched to a gene: 19. The CDR3 extends over 19 amino acids. Per germline, CDR1 LNHNV and CDR2 YYDKDF (reference sequence). The CDR3, as DNA: TGTGCCACCAGCAGAGTTTCGACGGGATTCGGGACAGATCGAGAAAAACTGTTTTTT. It encodes CATSRVSTGFGTDREKLFF.

The V gene is TRBV15, the J gene TRBJ1-5; 8 bases match TRBD1. The germline V gene has CDR1 LNHNV and CDR2 YYDKDF (reference sequence). The CDR3 has 14 amino acids. Germline trimming cut 3 bases from V and 7 bases from J; bases unmatched to any gene: 5. DNA of the CDR3: TGTGCCACCAGCAGGGACAGGGTGGGGCAGCCCCAGCATTTT. Translated: CATSRDRVGQPQHF.

As concerns this clonotype: Because the CDR3's place on the DNA is in doubt, the DNA is left out and the CDR3 is given as listed by TCRdb. The chain couples TRBV29-1 to TRBJ2-5; TRBD1 reflects the table's D call only, with no check against the DNA. The CDR3 has 18 residues if both end residues are counted. CDR1 SQVTM and CDR2 ANQGSEA come from the germline V gene. The CDR3 region is CSVARGYGYTFGSETQYF.

At least ten counts were recorded for this clonotype. The chain uses TRBV3-1 and TRBJ1-6; D may be TRBD1 (5 bases). Germline CDR1 reads LGHDT; CDR2 reads YNNKEL (reference sequence). This CDR3 has 13 amino acids. The V end was cut by 0 bases, the J end by 9 bases, with 6 bases between. Here the CDR3 reads CASSQDRVSPLHF. The DNA of the CDR3 is TGTGCCAGCAGCCAAGACAGGGTTTCACCCCTCCACTTT.

The chain is built from TRBV11-1 and TRBJ1-2, with a possible D match to TRBD1 (5 bases). The V gene lost 6 bases and the J gene lost 4 bases, with 18 bases spanning the gap. CDR1 SGHAT and CDR2 FQDESV come from the germline V gene (reference sequence). The CDR3 is made up of 15 amino acids. The CDR3 reads CASSSHQRGLYGYTF. CDR3 nucleotide sequence: TGTGCCAGCAGTTCTCACCAGAGGGGACTCTATGGCTACACCTTC.